The clone carrying this T cell receptor (beta chain) was counted ten times or more. The target antigen is unknown. This entry is derived from a study of molecular identifiers for immune sequencing clone quantification. Study-wide points: Clones of above 20 RNA copies carried over 99% of effector molecules; in naive cells they carried under 1%.

V was clipped by 0 bases and J by 8 bases, with 14 bases between them. The CDR3 length is 14 residues. Germline-derived CDR1 and CDR2 are GTSNPN and SVGIG (reference sequence). Previously reported methods and listed TCR primers produced the bulk TCR libraries. In TCRdb, the PCR reads were re-called with MiXCR into one record per CDR3 protein. The sample shows some 13,000 distinct CDR3 sequences, roughly 15% of them seen only once. The receptor's source is a human donor in good health. Some libraries in this study had Jurkat cell RNA spiked in. The sequencing sample was made of naive CD8+ T cells from blood, with Jurkat cell RNA spiked in. The subset was: FACS-sorted CD8+CD4-CCR7+CD45RA+ naive T cells. The chain couples TRBV30 to TRBJ1-3; D perhaps matches TRBD1 (6 bases). Here the CDR3 reads CAWSVGQGSDTIYF. CDR3 nucleotide sequence: TGTGCCTGGAGTGTAGGCCAGGGGTCGGACACCATATATTTT.